The 5 T cell receptor beta chains below were found in one sample sequenced in a study of blood T cell repertoires in COVID-19. TCRdb's copy holds only in-frame clones and misses some; the assay was immunoSEQ multiplex PCR. The data contain under 60,000 clones, about 80% of them singletons. Specimen: peripheral blood. The receptors were sampled from a man between 65 and 85 years old with acute or convalescent COVID-19.

The table lists this clone with many counts. The chain uses TRBV6-5 and TRBJ2-5; no definite D call. CDR1 is MNHEY and CDR2 is SVGAGI in the germline V gene. The CDR3 consists of 13 residues. V lost 0 bases and J 9 bases, leaving 11 bases between the germline ends. DNA of the CDR3: TGTGCCAGCAGTTACTCGGCAGATGGCTCCCAGTACTTC. It codes for CASSYSADGSQYF.

The chain is built from TRBV6-5 and TRBJ1-2; no clear D gene. The germline V gene has CDR1 MNHEY and CDR2 SVGAGI. This CDR3 is built from 13 residues. V shed 6 bases and J shed 13 bases, with 21 bases lying between them. The CDR3 DNA is TGTGCCAGCAGCCCCCGACTCGAGGAGAGCTGCACCTTC. Translated: CASSPRLEESCTF.

The chain has TRBV6-5 and TRBJ1-4; possibly TRBD1 for D (6 bases). This CDR3 has 15 amino acids. Germline CDR1 and CDR2: MNHEY and SVGAGI. The V end lost 6 bases, the J end lost 8 bases, and 19 bases lay between the germline ends. The CDR3 region has the DNA TGTGCCAGCAGGAAGAACAGGGTCTTGAGGGAAAAACTGTTTTTT. As protein: CASRKNRVLREKLFF.

This clone rates as medium-sized. The genes are TRBV29-1 and TRBJ2-1; tentative D call: TRBD2 (5 bases). This CDR3 comprises 14 residues. From germline, CDR1 is SQVTM and CDR2 ANQGSEA. V lost 4 bases, J lost 7 bases, and 17 bases lay in between. The CDR3 protein is CSVGDVVSGNEQFF. The CDR3 nucleotides read TGCAGCGTTGGAGATGTAGTCTCGGGGAATGAGCAGTTCTTC.

The chain has TRBV19 and TRBJ1-1; D call uncertain. Germline lookup yields CDR1 LNHDA and CDR2 SQIVND (reference sequence). Trimming left V 4 bases short and J 2 bases short, with 8 bases between. The CDR3 covers 13 residues. The CDR3 here is CASSTRHNTEAFF. The DNA of the CDR3 is TGTGCCAGTAGTACCAGACACAACACTGAAGCTTTCTTT.